The 23 T cell receptor beta chains below come from one sample, sequenced in a study of blood T cell repertoires in COVID-19. Here immunoSEQ multiplex PCR was the method, and the copy in TCRdb shows in-frame clones only, minus some. Counted here are about 190,000 clones, roughly 83% occurring once; the ten biggest clones make up more than 7.5%. The sequenced material came from PBMCs or T cells enriched from blood (not recorded which). Receptors were obtained from a woman in her thirties who had recovered from COVID-19.

The chain is built from TRBV19 and TRBJ1-1, with D maybe TRBD1 (5 bases). CDR3 length: 14 amino acids. Germline loops: CDR1 LNHDA, CDR2 SQIVND (reference sequence). The ends were cut back, 6 bases at V and 4 bases at J, with 15 bases in the middle. The CDR3: CASSLTGVGTEAFF. The CDR3 nucleotides read TGTGCCAGTAGCTTAACAGGTGTAGGCACTGAAGCTTTCTTT. Full variable domain (outside the CDR3, taken from reference TRBV19 and TRBJ1-1): DGGITQSPKYLFRKEGQNVTLSCEQNLNHDAMYWYRQDPGQGLRLIYYSQIVNDFQKGDIAEGYSVSREKKESFPLTVTSAQKNPTAFYLCASSLTGVGTEAFFGQGTRLTVV.

The genes are TRBV13 and TRBJ2-1; 8 bases agree with TRBD2. This CDR3 is 15 amino acids long. Germline-derived CDR1 and CDR2 are PRHDT and FYEKMQ (reference sequence). V shed 0 bases, J shed 7 bases, and the junction held 5 bases outside the gene matches. Here the CDR3 DNA reads TGTGCCAGCAGCTTAGGAGCGGGAGCAATTAATGAGCAGTTCTTC. Its protein is CASSLGAGAINEQFF.

The chain is built from TRBV3-1 (or the pseudogene TRBV3-2) and TRBJ2-1; possibly TRBD2 for D (5 bases). The ends were cut back, 3 bases at V and 8 bases at J, with 23 bases in the middle. Germline CDR1 reads LGHDT; CDR2 reads YNNKEL (reference sequence). The CDR3 has 17 residues. The CDR3: CASSHSSLAGPAHEQFF. In nucleotides, the CDR3 is TGTGCCAGCAGCCATTCCTCCCTAGCTGGCCCCGCCCATGAGCAGTTCTTC.

Only a few counts were recorded for this clone. The V gene is TRBV7-9, the J gene TRBJ1-2, with a tentative D call TRBD1 (5 bases). This CDR3 is 15 amino acids long. Germline V gene lookup returns CDR1 SEHNR and CDR2 FQNEAQ (reference sequence). Trimming left V 3 bases short and J 2 bases short, with 13 bases between. Here the CDR3 DNA reads TGTGCCAGCAGCTTGTCGGCAGGGCTCAACTATGGCTACACCTTC. It is translated as CASSLSAGLNYGYTF.

The CDR3 loop reads CASSLVGENQPQHF. DNA for the CDR3: TGTGCCAGCAGCCTAGTGGGAGAGAATCAGCCCCAGCATTTT. The rearrangement links TRBV11-2 to TRBJ1-5; D is undetermined. The germline CDR1 and CDR2 sequences are SGHAT and FQNNGV. This CDR3 is built from 14 residues. V was pared by 5 bases and J by 4 bases, with 12 bases between.

V gene TRBV7-8 combines with J gene TRBJ2-1; TRBD2 matches 10 bases. The CDR3 contains 14 residues. The germline gives CDR1 SGHVS, CDR2 FQNEAQ. The CDR3 DNA is TGTGCAACCGCGGAGGCTAGCGGGAGATATGAGCAGTTCTTC. Its translation: CATAEASGRYEQFF. The variable domain in full, with the rest retrieved from reference TRBV7-8 and TRBJ2-1, is GAGVSQSPRYKVAKRGQDVALRCDPISGHVSLFWYQQALGQGPEFLTYFQNEAQLDKSGLPSDRFFAERPEGSVSTLKIQRTQQEDSAVYLCATAEASGRYEQFFGPGTRLTVL.

This sequence joins TRBV5-1 and TRBJ2-2; D not resolved. Trimming pared 0 bases from V and 1 base from J, leaving 4 bases between. Germline V gene lookup returns CDR1 SGHRS and CDR2 YFSETQ. The CDR3 runs 14 residues. As DNA, the CDR3 is TGCGCCAGCAGCTTGGTCTTGAACACCGGGGAGCTGTTTTTT. This translates into CASSLVLNTGELFF.

V usage is TRBV5-1 and J usage is TRBJ2-7; TRBD1 matches 7 bases. The CDR3 is 12 residues long. V trimming: 5 bases; J trimming: 6 bases; junction bases outside the gene matches: 5. CDR1 is SGHRS and CDR2 is YFSETQ in the germline V gene. The CDR3 reads CASSDTGAEQYF. As DNA, the CDR3 is TGCGCCAGCAGTGACACAGGGGCCGAGCAGTACTTC.

V is TRBV5-1 and J is TRBJ1-6, with 9 nucleotides matching TRBD1. The V gene's germline CDR1 is SGHRS and CDR2 YFSETQ. V lost 4 bases, J lost 13 bases, and 15 bases stayed unmatched. The CDR3 spans 16 residues. The CDR3 loop is CASSPKTTGTGTPLHF. The CDR3 nucleotides read TGCGCCAGCAGCCCCAAAACCACCGGGACAGGGACCCCCCTCCACTTT.

The chain links TRBV9 to TRBJ1-6, with unresolved D. Trimming left V 3 bases short and J 8 bases short, with 9 bases between. This CDR3 region has 13 residues. The V gene's germline CDR1 is SGDLS and CDR2 YYNGEE. For the CDR3, the DNA is TGTGCCAGCAGCGCTCATCCGGATTCACCCCTCCACTTT. Amino acids: CASSAHPDSPLHF.

The chain has TRBV10-2 and TRBJ2-2; possibly TRBD1 for D (6 bases). This CDR3 has 13 amino acids. The V and J ends lost 5 bases and 7 bases respectively, with 11 bases between them. Germline CDR1 reads WSHSY; CDR2 reads SAAADI. CDR3 in amino acids: CASSLYRVGELFF. For the CDR3, the DNA is TGCGCCAGCAGTTTATACAGGGTCGGGGAGCTGTTTTTT.

J is TRBJ2-7 and V is TRBV18, with TRBD1 as a possible D gene (5 bases). The CDR3 consists of 13 residues. Germline V CDR1 and CDR2: KGHSH, LQKENI. The V end was cut by 2 bases, the J end by 7 bases, with 12 bases between. The CDR3 coding sequence is TGTGCCAGCTCACCAGGCAGGGTTAATGAGCAGTACTTC. Translation: CASSPGRVNEQYF.

The gene calls are TRBV5-1 and TRBJ2-1; TRBD2 matches 13 bases. Germline V gives CDR1 SGHRS, CDR2 YFSETQ. V shed 3 bases, J shed 5 bases, and the junction held 8 bases outside the gene matches. This CDR3 has 17 residues. The CDR3 region is CASSYGTSGMENNEQFF. CDR3 sequence (DNA): TGCGCCAGCAGCTACGGGACTAGCGGGATGGAGAACAATGAGCAGTTCTTC.

The rearrangement uses TRBV9 and TRBJ2-4; 7 nucleotides agree with TRBD1. The V gene end was trimmed by 3 bases and the J gene end by 7 bases; junction bases not matched to a gene: 13. The CDR3 has 16 residues. CDR1 is SGDLS and CDR2 is YYNGEE in the germline V gene. The CDR3 region is CASSERTGAARNIQYF. The CDR3 nucleotides are TGTGCCAGCAGCGAACGGACAGGAGCTGCGCGGAACATTCAGTACTTC.

V gene TRBV7-8 combines with J gene TRBJ1-5, with 8 bases identical to TRBD1. Germline V gene data show CDR1 as SGHVS and CDR2 as FQNEAQ. The CDR3 covers 14 residues. V shed 5 bases and J 8 bases; nucleotides not matched to a gene: 8. CDR3 sequence (DNA): TGTGCCAGCAGCCCGGACAGGGCGAGCGAGCCCCAGCATTTT. Protein sequence: CASSPDRASEPQHF.

V gene TRBV6-4 combines with J gene TRBJ2-2; D possibly corresponds to TRBD2 (6 bases). Germline CDR1 is MRHNA and CDR2 is SNTAGT. CDR3 size: 14 residues. V was cut by 3 bases and J by 1 base, with 6 bases left in between. The CDR3 sequence: CASSEGLNTGELFF. CDR3 DNA: TGTGCCAGCAGTGAGGGACTGAACACCGGGGAGCTGTTTTTT.

The count of this clone is one. The chain's CDR3 is CASSRGGSPNQPQHF. CDR3 nucleotides: TGTGCCAGCAGCCGTGGGGGGTCGCCCAATCAGCCCCAGCATTTT. The rearrangement links TRBV5-6 to TRBJ1-5, with a tentative D call TRBD1 (5 bases). Trimming removed 4 bases from V and 3 bases from J, with 14 bases in between. In germline, CDR1 is SGHDT, CDR2 YYEEEE. The CDR3 is 15 residues long.

This rearrangement joins TRBV5-1 to TRBJ2-7, with TRBD1 identical over 9 bases. In germline, CDR1 is SGHRS, CDR2 YFSETQ. CDR3 length: 15 residues. After removal of 5 bases from V and 0 bases from J, the junction contained 6 bases not matched to a gene. The CDR3 coding sequence is TGCGCCAGCAGTTCCGGGGACAGGGTCTCCTACGAGCAGTACTTC. Its translation is CASSSGDRVSYEQYF. Complete variable domain (other parts from reference TRBV5-1 and TRBJ2-7): KAGVTQTPRYLIKTRGQQVTLSCSPISGHRSVSWYQQTPGQGLQFLFEYFSETQRNKGNFPGRFSGRQFSNSRSEMNVSTLELGDSALYLCASSSGDRVSYEQYFGPGTRLTVT.

The chain recombines TRBV23-1 with TRBJ1-5; 7 bases map to TRBD1. TRBV23-1 is flagged as an ORF with uncertain function. V lost 0 bases to trimming and J lost 6 bases; unmatched junction nucleotides: 8. The CDR3 totals 16 residues. The CDR3 nucleotides are TGCGCCAGCAGTCAATCGTGGACAGGTGCGGTTCAGCCCCAGCATTTT. Translation gives CASSQSWTGAVQPQHF.

The chain is built from TRBV13 and TRBJ2-7; 8 bases align to TRBD2. The CDR3 extends over 17 amino acids. Germline CDR1 and CDR2: PRHDT and FYEKMQ (reference sequence). Losses at the gene ends were 5 bases for V and 2 bases for J; bases not matched to a gene: 14. The DNA of the CDR3 is TGTGCCAGCAGCCTCCGAAGTTCTAGCGGGTTCCCCTACGAGCAGTACTTC. The encoded protein is CASSLRSSSGFPYEQYF.

The J gene is TRBJ2-3, the V gene TRBV14, with 11 positions matching TRBD2. Germline assignment: CDR1 SGHDN and CDR2 FVKESK. The CDR3 is 15 residues long. Trimming cost V 6 bases and J 6 bases; bases outside gene matches: 8. In DNA form, the CDR3 reads TGTGCCAGCAGTCCACTAGCGGGAGACGGGGATACGCAGTATTTT. Encoded protein: CASSPLAGDGDTQYF.

V is TRBV28 and J is TRBJ2-3, with 11 positions matching TRBD2. There are 15 residues in the CDR3. The germline V gene has CDR1 MDHEN and CDR2 SYDVKM. V lost 5 bases, J lost 6 bases, and 7 bases stayed unmatched. CDR3 DNA sequence: TGTGCCAGCAGTGCGACTAGCGGGAAGACGGATACGCAGTATTTT. This codes for CASSATSGKTDTQYF.

The chain recombines TRBV11-1 with TRBJ2-7; D is perhaps TRBD1 (6 bases). Deletions cut 6 bases from V and 2 bases from J, with 11 bases between. This CDR3 is built from 13 residues. CDR1 is SGHAT, CDR2 FQDESV, per germline (reference sequence). CDR3 sequence (DNA): TGTGCCAGCAGGGACAGTTCTACCTACGAGCAGTACTTC. This translates into CASRDSSTYEQYF.